This TCR beta chain was profiled in a study of blood T cells in healthy people across ages. Study-level results: Fewer expanded clones and more diversity marked long-lived versus aged donors. The recorded TCR beta diversity per million T cells decreased in a roughly linear manner with age.

The germline CDR1 and CDR2 sequences are SEHNR and FQNEAQ (reference sequence). V dropped 1 base and J dropped 5 bases, with 4 bases sitting between them. The CDR3 sequence is 12 residues long. Combining a sample-barcoded 5' primer with a J-beta primer mix, a second PCR ran for about 6 to 12 cycles. TCRdb reprocessed the 5' RACE reads via MiXCR and lists one record per CDR3 protein. The data hold around 780,000 distinct CDR3 sequences, with roughly three fifths observed a single time. This clonotype was counted a few times. The antigen remains unidentified. V and J are TRBV7-9 and TRBJ2-3; D gene ambiguous. This sequence was found in a man in his forties or fifties in good health. Sample: blood. This chain's CDR3 is CASSLDGDTQYF. The CDR3 region has the DNA TGTGCCAGCAGCTTAGATGGAGATACGCAGTATTTT.